Listed below are T cell receptor beta chains from one sample, sequenced in a study of cytomegalovirus exposure and HLA in healthy donors. The table came from immunoSEQ multiplex PCR; TCRdb's copy has only in-frame clones and leaves some out. The table lists 120,000 or so clones, over 60% of them singletons, with roughly 5.9% in the top ten. The sample consisted of PBMCs. These TCRs come from a woman aged 35 to 49 in good health and CMV-seronegative. Each CDR3 is given with its conserved first and last residue. A D gene is named only where the DNA matches it firmly. Size tells how often a clone was seen (once, few, many) or the class of an expanded clone, and some rows leave it out.

clone_size	v_call	d_call	j_call	cdr3_nt	cdr3_aa
-	TRBV7-9	TRBD1	TRBJ1-2	TGTGCCAGCAGCTTTTCCGGGACAGACTACACCTTC	CASSFSGTDYTF
-	TRBV19	-	TRBJ1-5	TGTGCCAGTAGTGGACGGGGGGGGTATCAGCCCCAGCATTTT	CASSGRGGYQPQHF
-	TRBV6-5	-	TRBJ2-7	TGTGCCAGCAGTGTCCGTCACGGCTACGAGCAGTACTTC	CASSVRHGYEQYF
-	TRBV11-2	TRBD1	TRBJ2-2	TGTGCCAGCAGCTTCACAGGGGACACCGGGGAGCTGTTTTTT	CASSFTGDTGELFF
-	TRBV9	TRBD1	TRBJ2-7	TGTGCCAGCAGCGGACAGGGCTACGAGCAGTACTTC	CASSGQGYEQYF
-	TRBV7-2	TRBD2	TRBJ2-5	TGTGCCAGCAGCTATAATAGCGGGAGGGCCGAGGAGACCCAGTACTTC	CASSYNSGRAEETQYF
once	TRBV19	TRBD1	TRBJ1-5	TGTGCCAGTAGTAAAGGACAGGTCCAGGGGCCCCAGCATTTT	CASSKGQVQGPQHF
-	TRBV5-6	-	TRBJ2-4	TGTGCCAGCACCTCACGGGGGGCGGGGAACAGTCAGTACTTC	CASTSRGAGNSQYF
-	TRBV6-5	-	TRBJ1-5	TGTGCCAGCAGCCCATTGGGAGGCGATCAGCCCCAGCATTTT	CASSPLGGDQPQHF
-	TRBV19	-	TRBJ1-1	TGTGCCAGTATCACAGAGGTCAGAGGGAGGGACACTGAAGCTTTCTTT	CASITEVRGRDTEAFF
-	TRBV11-1	-	TRBJ1-5	TGTGCCAGCAGCTTAGACAGAAATCAGCCCCAGCATTTT	CASSLDRNQPQHF
-	TRBV6-5	-	TRBJ2-1	TGTGCCAGCAGCAATAGCGGAGGGGCTATGCGGCAGTTCTTC	CASSNSGGAMRQFF
-	TRBV28	TRBD1	TRBJ2-1	TGTGCCAGCAAGAAAGGGGGCCCCTCCGGGAATGAGCAGTTCTTC	CASKKGGPSGNEQFF
once	TRBV9	TRBD2	TRBJ2-1	TGTGCCAGCAGCGTAGTACTAGCGTCCGATGAGCAGTTCTTC	CASSVVLASDEQFF
-	TRBV28	TRBD1	TRBJ1-2	TGTGCCAGCAATAGACAGGGGGTTTATGGCTACACCTTC	CASNRQGVYGYTF
-	TRBV15	TRBD2	TRBJ2-1	TGTGCCACTTCGGGGCTAGCGGCCTACAATGAGCAGTTCTTC	CATSGLAAYNEQFF
-	TRBV6-5	TRBD1	TRBJ2-7	TGTGCCAGCAGGATGGGGACAGGGGCTGAGCAGTACTTC	CASRMGTGAEQYF
-	TRBV6-1	TRBD1	TRBJ2-1	TGTGCCAGCAGTGTGAACCGGGACAGGGCAGTCAATGAGCAGTTCTTC	CASSVNRDRAVNEQFF
-	TRBV5-1	-	TRBJ2-7	TGCGCCAGCAGTTTTGGTTTCCCCGCCAGGGATAGCTCCTACGAGCAGTACTTC	CASSFGFPARDSSYEQYF
-	TRBV6-5	-	TRBJ2-2	TGTGCCAGCAGTTGGGCAGAGAACACCGGGGAGCTGTTTTTT	CASSWAENTGELFF
-	TRBV7-9	TRBD2	TRBJ2-7	TGTGCCAGCAGCTTACTAGCGGAGTATACTCGGGAGCAGTACTTC	CASSLLAEYTREQYF
-	TRBV5-4	TRBD1	TRBJ1-4	TGTGCCAGCAGCTTGGTCACAGGGGGCCGTGAAAAACTGTTTTTT	CASSLVTGGREKLFF
-	TRBV2	TRBD1	TRBJ2-3	TGTGCCAGCAGAGGAGGGACAGGGGCAGATACGCAGTATTTT	CASRGGTGADTQYF
once	TRBV7-9	TRBD1	TRBJ1-1	TGTTCCAGCATACCACAGGGGAAGCTGACTGAAGCTTTCTTT	CSSIPQGKLTEAFF
-	TRBV9	TRBD1	TRBJ2-5	TGTGCCAGCAGTCTACAGGGGGCGGAAGAGACCCAGTACTTC	CASSLQGAEETQYF
-	TRBV5-4	TRBD2	TRBJ2-5	TGTGCCAGCAGCCTGGCTCTAGCGGGCGGAGAGACCCAGTACTTC	CASSLALAGGETQYF
-	TRBV12-5	TRBD2	TRBJ2-1	TGTGCTAGTGGCCCCGGGGCGGGAGGCAAGTACAATGAGCAGTTCTTC	CASGPGAGGKYNEQFF
-	TRBV27	-	TRBJ2-6	TGTGCCAGCAGTGATGGTCCCTCTGGGGCCAACGGCCTGACTTTC	CASSDGPSGANGLTF
-	TRBV28	TRBD1	TRBJ2-1	TGTGCCAGCAAGGGGGCTGGATCCGGGACAGGGTCCTACAATGAGCAGTTCTTC	CASKGAGSGTGSYNEQFF
-	TRBV28	TRBD1	TRBJ1-5	TGTGCCAGCAGACGCCCGACAGGGGGCTTCAATCAGCCCCAGCATTTT	CASRRPTGGFNQPQHF
few	TRBV28	TRBD2	TRBJ2-1	TGTGCCAGCAGTTTAACAGTTTCTAGCGGCAATGAGCAGTTCTTC	CASSLTVSSGNEQFF
few	TRBV7-9	TRBD2	TRBJ2-7	TGTGCCAGCAGCCGCGGACTAGCGGGAGCTGAGCAGTACTTC	CASSRGLAGAEQYF
-	TRBV28	-	TRBJ1-4	TGTGCCAGCAGTTTACTACCCACCGAAAAACTGTTTTTT	CASSLLPTEKLFF
-	TRBV4-1	TRBD1	TRBJ2-4	TGCGCCAGCAGCCAAGGGCGAGGGACAGGAAAAAACATTCAGTACTTC	CASSQGRGTGKNIQYF
-	TRBV15	TRBD2	TRBJ2-1	TGTGCCACCAGCACCTCCCGGGGAGGGGAGCAGTTCTTC	CATSTSRGGEQFF
-	TRBV10-3	-	TRBJ2-1	TGTGCCATCAGTGACCCAGCGGACGGGAGCGCATACAATGAGCAGTTCTTC	CAISDPADGSAYNEQFF
few	TRBV19	TRBD1	TRBJ2-6	TGTGCCAGTAGTATCCTGACAGGGGCTGGGGCCAACGTCCTGACTTTC	CASSILTGAGANVLTF